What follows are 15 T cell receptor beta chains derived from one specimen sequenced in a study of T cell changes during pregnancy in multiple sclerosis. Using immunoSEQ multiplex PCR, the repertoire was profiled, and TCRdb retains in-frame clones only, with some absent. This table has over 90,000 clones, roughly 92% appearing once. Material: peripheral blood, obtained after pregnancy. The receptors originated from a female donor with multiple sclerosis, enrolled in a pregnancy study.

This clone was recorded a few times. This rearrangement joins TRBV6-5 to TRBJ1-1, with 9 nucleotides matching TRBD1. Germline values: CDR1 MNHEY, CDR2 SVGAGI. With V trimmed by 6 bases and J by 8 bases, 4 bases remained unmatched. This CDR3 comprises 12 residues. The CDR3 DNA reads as TGTGCCAGCAGACGGACAGGGGCGGAAGCTTTCTTT. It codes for CASRRTGAEAFF.

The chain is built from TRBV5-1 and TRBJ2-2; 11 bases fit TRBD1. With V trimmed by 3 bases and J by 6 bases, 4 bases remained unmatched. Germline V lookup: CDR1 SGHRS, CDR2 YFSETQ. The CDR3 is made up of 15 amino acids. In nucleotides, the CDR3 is TGCGCCAGCAGCTCTGGACAGGGGGCTGCCGGGGAGCTGTTTTTT. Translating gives CASSSGQGAAGELFF.

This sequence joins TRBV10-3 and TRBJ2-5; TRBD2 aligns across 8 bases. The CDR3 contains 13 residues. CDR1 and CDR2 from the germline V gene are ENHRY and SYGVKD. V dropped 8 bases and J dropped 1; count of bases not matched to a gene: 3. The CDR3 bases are TGTGCCATCTCGGGGGGGGTCCAAGAGACCCAGTACTTC. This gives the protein CAISGGVQETQYF.

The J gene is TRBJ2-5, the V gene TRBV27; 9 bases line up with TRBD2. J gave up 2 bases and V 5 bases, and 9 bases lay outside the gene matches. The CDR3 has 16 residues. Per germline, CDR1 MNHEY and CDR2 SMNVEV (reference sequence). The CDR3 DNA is TGTGCCAGCAGTCCTACCCTGACTAGCGGACAAGAGACCCAGTACTTC. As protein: CASSPTLTSGQETQYF.

DNA for the CDR3: TGTGCCAGCAGCTTAGAGGACAGTCTCGGAGATACGCAGTATTTT. Translated, it gives CASSLEDSLGDTQYF. The rearrangement joins TRBV11-1 to TRBJ2-3, with a possible D match to TRBD1 (6 bases). Trimming shortened V by 1 base and J by 5 bases, and 13 bases separated the two germline ends. The CDR3 is made up of 15 amino acids. Germline CDR1 and CDR2: SGHAT and FQDESV (reference sequence).

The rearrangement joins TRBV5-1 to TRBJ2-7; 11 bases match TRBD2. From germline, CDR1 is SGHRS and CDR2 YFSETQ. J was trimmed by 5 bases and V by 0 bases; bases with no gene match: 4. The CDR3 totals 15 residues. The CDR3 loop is CASSLGLAGGNEQYF. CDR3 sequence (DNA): TGCGCCAGCAGCTTGGGCCTAGCGGGAGGTAACGAGCAGTACTTC. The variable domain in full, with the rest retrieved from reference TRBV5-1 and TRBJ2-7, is KAGVTQTPRYLIKTRGQQVTLSCSPISGHRSVSWYQQTPGQGLQFLFEYFSETQRNKGNFPGRFSGRQFSNSRSEMNVSTLELGDSALYLCASSLGLAGGNEQYFGPGTRLTVT.

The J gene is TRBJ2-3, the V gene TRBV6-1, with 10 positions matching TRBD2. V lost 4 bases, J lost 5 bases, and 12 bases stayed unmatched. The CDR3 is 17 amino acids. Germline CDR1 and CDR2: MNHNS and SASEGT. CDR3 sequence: CASSALRAGGQGDTQYF. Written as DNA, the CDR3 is TGTGCCAGCAGTGCCTTAAGAGCGGGGGGGCAGGGAGATACGCAGTATTTT.

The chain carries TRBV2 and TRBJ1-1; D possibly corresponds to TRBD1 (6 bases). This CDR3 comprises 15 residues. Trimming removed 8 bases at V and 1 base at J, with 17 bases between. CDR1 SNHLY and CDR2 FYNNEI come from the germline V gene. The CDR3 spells CASGVNREGNTEAFF. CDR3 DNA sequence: TGTGCCAGCGGGGTTAACAGGGAGGGGAACACTGAAGCTTTCTTT.

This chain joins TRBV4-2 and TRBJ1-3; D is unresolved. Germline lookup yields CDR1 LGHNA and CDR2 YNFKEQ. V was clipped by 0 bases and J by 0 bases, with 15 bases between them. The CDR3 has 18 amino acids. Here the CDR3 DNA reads TGTGCCAGCAGCCAAGAGATGCCGAGGCCCCTCTCTGGAAACACCATATATTTT. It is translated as CASSQEMPRPLSGNTIYF.

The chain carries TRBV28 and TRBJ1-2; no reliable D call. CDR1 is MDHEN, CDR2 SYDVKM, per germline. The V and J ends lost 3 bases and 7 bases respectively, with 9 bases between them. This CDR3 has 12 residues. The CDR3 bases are TGTGCCAGCAGTTTCCTTCCGTTTGGCTACACCTTC. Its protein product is CASSFLPFGYTF.

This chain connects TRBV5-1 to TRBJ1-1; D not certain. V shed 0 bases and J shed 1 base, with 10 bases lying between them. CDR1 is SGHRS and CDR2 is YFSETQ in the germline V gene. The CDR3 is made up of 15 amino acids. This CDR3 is CASSLGAGRNTEAFF. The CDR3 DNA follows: TGCGCCAGCAGCTTGGGGGCAGGAAGGAACACTGAAGCTTTCTTT.

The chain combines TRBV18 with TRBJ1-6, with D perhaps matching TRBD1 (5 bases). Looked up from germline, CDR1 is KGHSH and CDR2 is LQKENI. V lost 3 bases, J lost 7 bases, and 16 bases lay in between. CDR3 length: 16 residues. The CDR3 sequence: CASSPSGTLGNSPLHF. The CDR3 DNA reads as TGTGCCAGCTCACCTTCCGGGACTTTAGGCAATTCACCCCTCCACTTT.

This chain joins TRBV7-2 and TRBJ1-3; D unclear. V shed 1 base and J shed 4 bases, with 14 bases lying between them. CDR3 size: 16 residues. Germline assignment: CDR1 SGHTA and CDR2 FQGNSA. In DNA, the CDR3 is TGTGCCAGCAGCTTAGTGGCTCGTTCAACAGGAAACACCATATATTTT. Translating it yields CASSLVARSTGNTIYF.

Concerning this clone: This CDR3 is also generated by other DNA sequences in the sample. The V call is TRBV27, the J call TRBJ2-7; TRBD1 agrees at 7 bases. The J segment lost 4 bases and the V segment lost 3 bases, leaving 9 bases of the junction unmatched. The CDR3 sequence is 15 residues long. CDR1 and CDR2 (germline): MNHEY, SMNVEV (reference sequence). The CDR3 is CASSFWTGYPYEQYF. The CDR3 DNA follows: TGTGCCAGCAGTTTTTGGACAGGATACCCGTACGAGCAGTACTTC.

The CDR3 nucleotides are TGCGCCAGCAGCCAAGTTCCACAGGGGGCATCGAACACCGGGGAGCTGTTTTTT. Encoded protein: CASSQVPQGASNTGELFF. The chain uses TRBV4-1 and TRBJ2-2, with TRBD1 identical over 9 bases. With V trimmed by 1 base and J by 0 bases, 6 bases remained unmatched. The CDR3 is 18 amino acids. CDR1 and CDR2 (germline): MGHRA, YSYEKL.